Shown below are 2 T cell receptor beta chains from a single sample sequenced in a study of read filtering for tumor transcriptome and immune sequencing. Molecular barcoded adaptors covering alpha/delta and beta/gamma chains were used on roughly 400 ng RNA. TCRdb ran MiXCR on the reads and lists one entry per CDR3 protein. The repertoire holds over 90,000 distinct CDR3 sequences, with 20% to 25% as singletons. Source material: a population of CD138-negative cells sorted from bone marrow. The source is a donor aged 40 or over with multiple myeloma.

This clonotype occurred many times. The chain carries TRBV27 and TRBJ2-7; no definite D call. The CDR3 has 13 residues. The germline gives CDR1 MNHEY, CDR2 SMNVEV (reference sequence). V was cut by 2 bases and J by 0 bases, with 5 bases left in between. In nucleotides, the CDR3 is TGTGCCAGCAGTTTAGTTTCCTCCTACGAGCAGTACTTC. This sequence encodes CASSLVSSYEQYF.

CDR3 sequence (DNA): TGTGCCAGCAGCTTCGCCTCGAAGGATACGCAGTATTTT. The encoded protein is CASSFASKDTQYF. The chain joins TRBV7-9 to TRBJ2-3; D ambiguous. The CDR3 is made up of 13 amino acids. In germline, CDR1 is SEHNR, CDR2 FQNEAQ (reference sequence). Trimming took 3 bases from V and 6 from J, leaving 10 bases between them. The entire variable domain, with the rest obtained from reference TRBV7-9 and TRBJ2-3, is as follows: DTGVSQNPRHKITKRGQNVTFRCDPISEHNRLYWYRQTLGQGPEFLTYFQNEAQLEKSRLLSDRFSAERPKGSFSTLEIQRTEQGDSAMYLCASSFASKDTQYFGPGTRLTVL.